This T cell receptor (beta chain) was observed in a study of blood T cell repertoires in COVID-19. In the study overall: The United States, Italy and Spain supplied acute and convalescent COVID-19 samples.

CDR1 is SGHAT and CDR2 is FQNNGV in the germline V gene. The V end was cut by 1 base, the J end by 6 bases, with 10 bases between. The CDR3 is made up of 14 amino acids. This table comes from immunoSEQ multiplex PCR, and its TCRdb copy is limited to in-frame clones, with some not included. The sample holds under 70,000 clones; under 85% are singletons and the top ten take approximately 20%. The clonotype comes from a woman older than 75 with active or convalescent COVID-19. The chain employs TRBV11-2 and TRBJ2-1; D gene uncertain. Sequencing used peripheral blood. The CDR3 DNA reads TGTGCCAGCAGCTTAGTATCCGCCAGCAATGAGCAGTTCTTC. Protein sequence: CASSLVSASNEQFF.